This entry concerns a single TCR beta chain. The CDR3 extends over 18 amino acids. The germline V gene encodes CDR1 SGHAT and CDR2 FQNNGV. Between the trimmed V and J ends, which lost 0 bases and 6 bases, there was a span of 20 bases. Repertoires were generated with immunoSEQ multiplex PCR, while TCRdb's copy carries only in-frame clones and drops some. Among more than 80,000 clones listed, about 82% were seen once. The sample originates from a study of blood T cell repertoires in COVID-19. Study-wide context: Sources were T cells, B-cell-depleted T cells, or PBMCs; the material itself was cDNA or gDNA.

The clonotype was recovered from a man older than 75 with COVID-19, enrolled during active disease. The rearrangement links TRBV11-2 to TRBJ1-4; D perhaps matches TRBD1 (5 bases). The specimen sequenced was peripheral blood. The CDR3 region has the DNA TGTGCCAGCAGCTTAGACCGCGGGGATTTGGGGGACGATGAAAAACTGTTTTTT. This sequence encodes CASSLDRGDLGDDEKLFF.